This passage covers 17 T cell receptor beta chains from one sample sequenced in a study of cytomegalovirus exposure and HLA in healthy donors (dated 2017 in TCRdb). Libraries came from the immunoSEQ multiplex PCR assay. A mixture of 60 forward primers for TCR Vbeta segments and 13 reverse primers for TCR Jbeta segments was used in the multiplex PCR. TCRdb took over this immuneACCESS table, retaining in-frame rearrangements with V and J assigned. Such tables are incomplete; in checked studies, under half of the missing clones stem from an unresolved V gene, and the remainder is unexplained. This sample lists some 110,000 clones; 50% to 70% were detected once. The ten largest account for over 8.5% of the sample. Sequencing input: PBMCs. The receptors stem from a middle-aged woman in good health and CMV-seropositive.

Remarks on this clone: A junction end diverges from the germline sequence, so it may reflect a read error. This chain's CDR3 is CASSQDFWDKEQFF. CDR3 DNA sequence: TGCGCCAGCAGCCAAGACTTCTGGGACAAAGAGCAGTTCTTC. The chain uses TRBV4-1 and TRBJ2-1; tentatively, D is TRBD1 (6 bases). This CDR3 region has 14 residues. Germline lookup yields CDR1 MGHRA and CDR2 YSYEKL.

J is TRBJ1-1 and V is TRBV4-1; 8 bases line up with TRBD1. The CDR3 totals 14 residues. The junction had 8 bases not matched to a gene; V was cut back by 3 bases and J by 8 bases. Germline CDR1 and CDR2: MGHRA and YSYEKL. The CDR3 nucleotides read TGCGCCAGCAGCCATTTGACAGGGGACGCGGAAGCTTTCTTT. The encoded protein is CASSHLTGDAEAFF.

The chain has TRBV11-3 and TRBJ2-2; TRBD2 matches at 7 bases. After removal of 6 bases from V and 3 bases from J, the junction contained 4 bases not matched to a gene. The CDR3 consists of 14 residues. Looked up from germline, CDR1 is SGHNT and CDR2 is YENEEA. CDR3 bases: TGTGCCAGCAGGTCTAGCGGATACACCGGGGAGCTGTTTTTT. This gives the protein CASRSSGYTGELFF.

This clone has just a few counts. The chain joins TRBV27 to TRBJ2-1, with TRBD1 as a possible D gene (6 bases). Trimming took 2 bases from V and 3 from J, leaving 17 bases between them. Germline V gives CDR1 MNHEY, CDR2 SMNVEV (reference sequence). The CDR3 has 17 amino acids. CDR3 protein: CASSLQTGWAGYNEQFF. CDR3 DNA: TGTGCCAGCAGTTTACAAACAGGGTGGGCCGGCTACAATGAGCAGTTCTTC.

The genes are TRBV29-1 and TRBJ2-3, with 7 bases matching TRBD1. The trim removed 6 bases at V and 3 bases at J, leaving 0 bases unmatched. Germline V gives CDR1 SQVTM, CDR2 ANQGSEA. The CDR3 covers 11 residues. CDR3 region: CSVRGTDTQYF. DNA for the CDR3: TGCAGCGTCAGGGGGACAGATACGCAGTATTTT.

V usage is TRBV5-1 and J usage is TRBJ2-1, with a tentative D call TRBD2 (5 bases). The germline V and J ends were trimmed by 4 bases and 4 bases, with 21 bases remaining between them. The CDR3 has 17 amino acids. CDR1 and CDR2 (germline): SGHRS, YFSETQ. This CDR3 is CASSNTVSFSGYNEQFF. Here the CDR3 DNA reads TGCGCCAGCAGCAATACCGTGAGTTTTTCGGGGTACAATGAGCAGTTCTTC.

This clone showed up just a few times. J is TRBJ1-3 and V is TRBV5-4; tentatively, D is TRBD1 (5 bases). Germline V gene data show CDR1 as SGHNT and CDR2 as YYREEE (reference sequence). Trimming pared 5 bases from V and 0 bases from J, leaving 12 bases between. CDR3 size: 15 residues. The CDR3 sequence: CASSRRGSSGNTIYF. In nucleotides, the CDR3 is TGTGCCAGCAGTCGAAGGGGTTCCTCTGGAAACACCATATATTTT.

The chain recombines TRBV15 with TRBJ1-2; the D gene is possibly TRBD1 (5 bases). The germline V gene has CDR1 LNHNV and CDR2 YYDKDF (reference sequence). The CDR3 has 15 residues. V was trimmed by 0 bases and J by 2 bases, leaving 10 bases between them. The DNA for the CDR3 is TGTGCCACCAGCAGAGACAGGGTGGGGAACTATGGCTACACCTTC. Translation gives CATSRDRVGNYGYTF.

This sequence joins TRBV30 and TRBJ1-5, with D perhaps matching TRBD1 (5 bases). This CDR3 has 15 residues. Germline values: CDR1 GTSNPN, CDR2 SVGIG (reference sequence). V was pared by 1 base and J by 6 bases, with 16 bases between. CDR3: CAWSASQDWVQPQHF. CDR3 in DNA: TGTGCCTGGAGTGCATCACAGGATTGGGTTCAGCCCCAGCATTTT. Full variable domain (remainder filled in from reference TRBV30 and TRBJ1-5): SQTIHQWPATLVQPVGSPLSLECTVEGTSNPNLYWYRQAAGRGLQLLFYSVGIGQISSEVPQNLSASRPQDRQFILSSKKLLLSDSGFYLCAWSASQDWVQPQHFGDGTRLSIL.

The chain uses TRBV6-1 and TRBJ2-7, with 8 bases fitting TRBD1. V shed 4 bases and J 5 bases; nucleotides not matched to a gene: 4. This CDR3 region has 13 residues. Germline CDR1 reads MNHNS; CDR2 reads SASEGT. As DNA, the CDR3 is TGTGCCAGCAGTGTTGACAGGGGCGACGAGCAGTACTTC. It codes for CASSVDRGDEQYF.

The chain carries TRBV29-1 and TRBJ2-3; 9 positions match TRBD2. Germline trimming cut 4 bases from V and 4 bases from J; bases unmatched to any gene: 6. Germline V lookup: CDR1 SQVTM, CDR2 ANQGSEA. The CDR3 is 14 residues long. For the CDR3, the DNA is TGCAGCGTTGCTCCCGGGACTAGCTCAGATACGCAGTATTTT. Amino acids: CSVAPGTSSDTQYF.

This chain connects TRBV6-1 to TRBJ2-3, with 7 bases lining up with TRBD1. This CDR3 comprises 14 residues. After removal of 5 bases from V and 1 base from J, the junction contained 3 bases not matched to a gene. Germline V gene lookup returns CDR1 MNHNS and CDR2 SASEGT. The CDR3 reads CASSRQGGTDTQYF. The DNA for the CDR3 is TGTGCCAGCAGTAGACAGGGAGGCACAGATACGCAGTATTTT.

The J gene is TRBJ2-1, the V gene TRBV5-6; D ambiguous. This CDR3 comprises 16 residues. V lost 7 bases and J 4 bases, leaving 21 bases between the germline ends. Germline values: CDR1 SGHDT, CDR2 YYEEEE. CDR3 sequence (DNA): TGTGCCAGCCGCGTGTATACTCCCTCCCTATACAATGAGCAGTTCTTC. Protein: CASRVYTPSLYNEQFF.

This sequence joins TRBV11-1 and TRBJ2-1; TRBD1 agrees at 10 bases. This CDR3 spans 17 amino acids. The junction had 16 bases not matched to a gene; V was cut back by 5 bases and J by 9 bases. Germline V lookup: CDR1 SGHAT, CDR2 FQDESV (reference sequence). The CDR3 loop is CASSRRGGDRGIGEQFF. CDR3 coding DNA: TGTGCCAGCAGCCGACGAGGGGGGGACAGGGGAATAGGTGAGCAGTTCTTC.

The chain employs TRBV4-1 and TRBJ2-1, with 8 bases identical to TRBD2. Germline CDR1 is MGHRA and CDR2 is YSYEKL. This CDR3 has 15 residues. V lost 4 bases, J lost 6 bases, and 8 bases stayed unmatched. The CDR3 spells CASSPPAGGLNEQFF. Written as DNA, the CDR3 is TGCGCCAGCAGCCCGCCGGCGGGAGGCCTCAATGAGCAGTTCTTC.

DNA for the CDR3: TGTGCCAGCAGTCCAGACCAAGAGACCCAGTACTTC. The encoded protein is CASSPDQETQYF. J is TRBJ2-5 and V is TRBV27; D remains unclear. The V gene lost 5 bases and the J gene lost 0 bases, with 4 bases spanning the gap. The germline gives CDR1 MNHEY, CDR2 SMNVEV (reference sequence). This CDR3 is built from 12 residues.

This chain links TRBV13 with TRBJ2-5, with 7 bases matching TRBD1. Trimming at V came to 8 bases and at J to 0 bases, leaving 6 bases not matched to a gene. Per germline, CDR1 PRHDT and CDR2 FYEKMQ (reference sequence). CDR3 length: 14 residues. The CDR3 reads CASSGGQDQETQYF. In nucleotides, the CDR3 is TGTGCCAGCTCCGGCGGACAGGACCAAGAGACCCAGTACTTC.